A single sample is the source of the 11 T cell receptor beta chains below, sequenced in a study of T-cell memory formation after mild COVID-19. TCRdb processed the 5' RACE reads anew with MiXCR; each CDR3 protein has one entry. The table shows 110,000 or so distinct CDR3 sequences, with 20% to 25% occurring only once. The specimen was PBMCs or a T cell subset sorted from them (not recorded which). The receptors were sampled from a man aged 18 to 30 who had mild COVID-19 (a few samples of this study predate the infection). Cell type and time point are not known.

V and J are TRBV7-2 and TRBJ2-1; 12 nucleotides line up with TRBD2. The V gene end was trimmed by 2 bases and the J gene end by 3 bases; junction bases not matched to a gene: 2. The CDR3 sequence is 16 residues long. CDR1 and CDR2 (germline): SGHTA, FQGNSA. The CDR3 reads CASSLLAGGLYNEQFF. DNA of the CDR3: TGTGCCAGCAGCTTACTAGCGGGGGGGCTCTACAATGAGCAGTTCTTC.

The chain employs TRBV4-3 and TRBJ2-1, with 9 bases that match TRBD2. The germline V gene has CDR1 LGHNA and CDR2 YSLEER. J lost 6 bases, V lost 4 bases, and 7 bases had no gene match. The CDR3 runs 15 residues. CDR3 loop: CASSPLAGEINEQFF. The CDR3 bases are TGCGCCAGCAGCCCATTAGCGGGGGAGATCAATGAGCAGTTCTTC.

This clonotype showed up many times. The chain joins TRBV7-2 to TRBJ2-1; maybe TRBD1 (5 bases). Germline CDR1 SGHTA, CDR2 FQGNSA. CDR3 size: 12 residues. Trimming took off 4 bases at V and 4 bases at J, with 5 bases between the two ends. CDR3 region: CASSSGYNEQFF. DNA of the CDR3: TGTGCCAGCAGCTCAGGGTACAATGAGCAGTTCTTC.

This clonotype was found a few times. J is TRBJ1-2 and V is TRBV3-1; D is undetermined. Trimming stripped 1 base from V and 3 bases from J, with 15 bases between. This CDR3 has 16 amino acids. Germline assignment: CDR1 LGHDT and CDR2 YNNKEL (reference sequence). The CDR3 region has the DNA TGTGCCAGCAGCCAAGTGTCCGCAGGCCTCCACTATGGCTACACCTTC. It translates to CASSQVSAGLHYGYTF.

The sample holds a few counts of this clonotype. This chain uses TRBV5-5 with TRBJ2-1; D gene unclear. V gave up 6 bases and J gave up 1 base, with 14 bases separating them. There are 15 residues in the CDR3. Per germline, CDR1 SGHKS and CDR2 YYEKEE (reference sequence). CDR3 loop: CASIPGLGSYNEQFF. The DNA of the CDR3 is TGTGCCAGCATCCCCGGGCTGGGGTCCTACAATGAGCAGTTCTTC. The whole variable domain, filled in from reference TRBV5-5 and TRBJ2-1, reads DAGVTQSPTHLIKTRGQQVTLRCSPISGHKSVSWYQQVLGQGPQFIFQYYEKEERGRGNFPDRFSARQFPNYSSELNVNALLLGDSALYLCASIPGLGSYNEQFFGPGTRLTVL.

This clonotype was seen a few times. This chain joins TRBV12-3 or TRBV12-4 and TRBJ2-3; weak D call: TRBD1 (5 bases). The ends were cut back, 4 bases at V and 4 bases at J, with 9 bases in the middle. The CDR3 sequence is 13 residues long. The CDR3 bases are TGTGCCAGCAGTTATTCCAGGGCAGATACGCAGTATTTT. As protein: CASSYSRADTQYF.

This clonotype was found many times. This chain connects TRBV7-7 to TRBJ2-2, with D maybe TRBD2 (6 bases). This CDR3 has 17 residues. Between the trimmed V and J ends, which lost 4 bases and 4 bases, there was a span of 19 bases. Germline V CDR1 and CDR2: SSHAT, FNYEAQ (reference sequence). The CDR3 reads CASSSKPWGDGTGELFF. The CDR3 nucleotides read TGTGCCAGCAGCTCCAAGCCGTGGGGGGACGGCACCGGGGAGCTGTTTTTT.

The chain links TRBV12-3 or TRBV12-4 to TRBJ2-3; 7 positions agree with TRBD2. The CDR3 sequence is 14 residues long. V lost 3 bases, J lost 2 bases, and 2 bases stayed unmatched. The CDR3 spells CASSLGGFTDTQYF. In nucleotides, the CDR3 is TGTGCCAGCAGTTTGGGGGGGTTCACAGATACGCAGTATTTT.

The CDR3 DNA is TGCGCCAGCAGCTTGGTCAGGGTAGGCGAAGAGACCCAGTACTTC. Its protein is CASSLVRVGEETQYF. The chain couples TRBV5-1 to TRBJ2-5, with D possibly TRBD1 on 5 matching bases. The CDR3 runs 15 residues. The germline V and J ends were trimmed by 0 bases and 3 bases, with 12 bases remaining between them. Germline CDR1 and CDR2: SGHRS and YFSETQ. The variable domain in full, completed from reference TRBV5-1 and TRBJ2-5, reads KAGVTQTPRYLIKTRGQQVTLSCSPISGHRSVSWYQQTPGQGLQFLFEYFSETQRNKGNFPGRFSGRQFSNSRSEMNVSTLELGDSALYLCASSLVRVGEETQYFGPGTRLLVL.

This clonotype has only a few counts. The gene calls are TRBV4-1 and TRBJ1-3; no definite D call. Germline V lookup: CDR1 MGHRA, CDR2 YSYEKL. The CDR3 runs to 15 residues. Trimming pared 0 bases from V and 10 bases from J, leaving 16 bases between. CDR3 bases: TGCGCCAGCAGCCAAGATCCGGCACTCGAAAGGACCATATATTTT. Translating it yields CASSQDPALERTIYF.

The V gene is TRBV27, the J gene TRBJ2-2; possibly TRBD1 for D (5 bases). The germline CDR1 and CDR2 sequences are MNHEY and SMNVEV (reference sequence). This CDR3 is 13 amino acids long. V was cut by 0 bases and J by 9 bases, with 8 bases left in between. DNA of the CDR3: TGTGCCAGCAGTTTATCCTCAGGGTGGGAGCTGTTTTTT. Amino acid sequence: CASSLSSGWELFF.